The sequence of this T cell receptor beta chain was determined in a study of cytomegalovirus exposure and HLA in healthy donors. Germline CDR1 and CDR2: SGHRS and YFSETQ. The V segment lost 2 bases and the J segment 2 bases; nucleotides outside the gene matches: 10. The CDR3 is 17 amino acids. PCR involved 60 Vbeta and 13 Jbeta primers. Profiling relied on immunoSEQ multiplex PCR, and the TCRdb table lists in-frame clones only, not all of them. The sample totals 130,000 to 150,000 clones. The sequenced sample was PBMCs. The rearrangement joins TRBV5-1 to TRBJ2-3; 8 nucleotides agree with TRBD1. The clonotype comes from a man in his forties or fifties in good health and CMV-seronegative. CDR3 bases: TGCGCCAGCAGCTTCTTGACCGGGACAGGACCCACAGATACGCAGTATTTT. Translation: CASSFLTGTGPTDTQYF.